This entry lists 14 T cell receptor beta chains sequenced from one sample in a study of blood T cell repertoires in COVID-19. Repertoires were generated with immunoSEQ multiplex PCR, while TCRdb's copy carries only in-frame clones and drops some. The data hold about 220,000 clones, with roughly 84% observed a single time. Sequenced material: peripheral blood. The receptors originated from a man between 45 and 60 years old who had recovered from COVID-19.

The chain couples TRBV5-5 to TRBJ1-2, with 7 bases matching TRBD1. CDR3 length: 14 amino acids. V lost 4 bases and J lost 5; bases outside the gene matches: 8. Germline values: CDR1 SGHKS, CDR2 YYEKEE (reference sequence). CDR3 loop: CASSARGAWYGYTF. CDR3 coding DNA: TGTGCCAGCAGCGCCAGGGGGGCGTGGTATGGCTACACCTTC.

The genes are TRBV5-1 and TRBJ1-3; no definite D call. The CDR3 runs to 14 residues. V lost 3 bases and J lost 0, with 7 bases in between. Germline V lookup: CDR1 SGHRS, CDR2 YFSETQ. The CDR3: CASSSAISGNTIYF. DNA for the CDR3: TGCGCCAGCAGCTCCGCGATCTCTGGAAACACCATATATTTT.

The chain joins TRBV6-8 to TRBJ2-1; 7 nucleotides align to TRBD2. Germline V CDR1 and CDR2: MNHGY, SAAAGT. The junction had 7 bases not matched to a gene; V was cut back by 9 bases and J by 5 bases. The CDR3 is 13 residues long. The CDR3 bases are TGTGCCAGTCCCTTCCGGGAGGACAATGAGCAGTTCTTC. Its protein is CASPFREDNEQFF.

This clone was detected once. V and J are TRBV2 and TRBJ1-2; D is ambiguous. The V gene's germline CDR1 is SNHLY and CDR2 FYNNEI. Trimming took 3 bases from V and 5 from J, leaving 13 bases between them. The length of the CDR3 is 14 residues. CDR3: CASSEAVLSYGYTF. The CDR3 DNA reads TGTGCCAGCAGTGAGGCGGTCCTCTCTTATGGCTACACCTTC.

In nucleotides, the CDR3 is TGCGCCAGCAGCCAAGAGGCTAGCAGACCTACTAGCACAGATACGCAGTATTTT. It encodes CASSQEASRPTSTDTQYF. The chain carries TRBV4-1 and TRBJ2-3; a possible D gene is TRBD2 (5 bases). CDR1 and CDR2 from the germline V gene are MGHRA and YSYEKL. V was clipped by 0 bases and J by 0 bases, with 16 bases between them. The CDR3 consists of 18 residues.

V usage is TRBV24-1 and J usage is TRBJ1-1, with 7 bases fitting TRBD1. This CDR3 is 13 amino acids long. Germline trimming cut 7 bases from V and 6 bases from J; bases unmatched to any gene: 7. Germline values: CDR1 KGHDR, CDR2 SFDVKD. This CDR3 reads CATRGQSTAEAFF. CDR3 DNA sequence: TGTGCCACCAGGGGACAGAGTACGGCTGAAGCTTTCTTT.

This CDR3 is CATSPAGASQETQYF. CDR3 DNA: TGTGCCACCAGCCCAGCAGGGGCAAGCCAAGAGACCCAGTACTTC. The rearrangement links TRBV15 to TRBJ2-5; a weak D match, TRBD1 (6 bases). Germline values: CDR1 LNHNV, CDR2 YYDKDF (reference sequence). The CDR3 loop spans 15 amino acids. The V end was cut by 5 bases, the J end by 1 base, with 14 bases between.

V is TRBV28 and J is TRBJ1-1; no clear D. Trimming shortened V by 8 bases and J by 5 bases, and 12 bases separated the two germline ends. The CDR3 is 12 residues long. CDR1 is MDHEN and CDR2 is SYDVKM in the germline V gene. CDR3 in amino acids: CASALRWTEAFF. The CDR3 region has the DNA TGTGCCAGCGCTCTTCGGTGGACTGAAGCTTTCTTT.

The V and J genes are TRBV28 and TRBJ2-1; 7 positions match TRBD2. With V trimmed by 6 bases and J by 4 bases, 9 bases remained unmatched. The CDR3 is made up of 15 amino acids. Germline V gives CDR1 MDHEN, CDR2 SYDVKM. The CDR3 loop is CASSRHGGGYNEQFF. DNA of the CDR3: TGTGCCAGCAGCCGTCACGGCGGGGGTTACAATGAGCAGTTCTTC.

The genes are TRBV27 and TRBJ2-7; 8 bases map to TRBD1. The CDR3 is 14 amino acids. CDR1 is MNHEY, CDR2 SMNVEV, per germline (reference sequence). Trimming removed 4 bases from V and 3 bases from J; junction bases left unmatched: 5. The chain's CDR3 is CASSSLGTGYEQYF. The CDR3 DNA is TGTGCCAGCAGTTCCCTGGGGACAGGCTACGAGCAGTACTTC.

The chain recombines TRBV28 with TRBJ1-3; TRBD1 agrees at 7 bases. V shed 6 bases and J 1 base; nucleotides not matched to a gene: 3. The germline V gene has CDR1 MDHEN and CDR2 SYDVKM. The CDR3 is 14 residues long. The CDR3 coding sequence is TGTGCCAGCAGAGCAGGGGGATCTGGAAACACCATATATTTT. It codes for CASRAGGSGNTIYF.

In nucleotides, the CDR3 is TGCAGTGCTAGTTCCCCGAGACTAGACTACGAGCAGTACTTC. Protein product: CSASSPRLDYEQYF. This sequence joins TRBV20-1 and TRBJ2-7, with D perhaps matching TRBD2 (6 bases). V gave up 3 bases and J gave up 3 bases, with 15 bases separating them. The CDR3 is 14 residues long. Germline values: CDR1 DFQATT, CDR2 SNEGSKA (reference sequence).

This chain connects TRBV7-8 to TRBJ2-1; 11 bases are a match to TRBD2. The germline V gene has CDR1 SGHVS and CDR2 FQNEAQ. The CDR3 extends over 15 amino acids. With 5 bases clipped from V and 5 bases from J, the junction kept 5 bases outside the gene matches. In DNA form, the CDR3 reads TGTGCCAGCAGCCGGGGGACTAGCGGTAACAATGAGCAGTTCTTC. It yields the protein CASSRGTSGNNEQFF.

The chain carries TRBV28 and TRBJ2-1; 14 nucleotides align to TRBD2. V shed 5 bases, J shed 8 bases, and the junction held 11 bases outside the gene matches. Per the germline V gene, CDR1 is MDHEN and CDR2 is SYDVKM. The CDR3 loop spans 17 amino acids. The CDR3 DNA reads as TGTGCCAGCAGTCCCCTGACTAGCGGGAGGGCCCGTGATGAGCAGTTCTTC. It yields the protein CASSPLTSGRARDEQFF.